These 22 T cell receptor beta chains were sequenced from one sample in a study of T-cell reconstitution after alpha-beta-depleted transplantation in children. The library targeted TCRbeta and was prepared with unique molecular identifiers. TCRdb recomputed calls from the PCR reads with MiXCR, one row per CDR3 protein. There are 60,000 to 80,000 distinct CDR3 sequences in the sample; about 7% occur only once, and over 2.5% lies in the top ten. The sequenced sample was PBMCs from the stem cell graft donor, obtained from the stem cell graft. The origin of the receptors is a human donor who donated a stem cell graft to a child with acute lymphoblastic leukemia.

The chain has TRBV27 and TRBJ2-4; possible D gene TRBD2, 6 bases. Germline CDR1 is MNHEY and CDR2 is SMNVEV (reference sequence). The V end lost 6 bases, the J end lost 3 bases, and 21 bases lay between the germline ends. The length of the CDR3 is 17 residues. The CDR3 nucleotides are TGTGCCAGCAGGCCCCAGGGTTGGGGGGTAGACAAAAACATTCAGTACTTC. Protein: CASRPQGWGVDKNIQYF.

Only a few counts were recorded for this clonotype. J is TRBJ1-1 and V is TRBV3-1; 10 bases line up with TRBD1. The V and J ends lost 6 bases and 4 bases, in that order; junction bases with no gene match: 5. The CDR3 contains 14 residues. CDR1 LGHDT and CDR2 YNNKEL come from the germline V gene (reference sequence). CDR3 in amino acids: CASRRTGGVTEAFF. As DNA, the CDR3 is TGTGCCAGCAGGAGGACAGGGGGGGTCACTGAAGCTTTCTTT.

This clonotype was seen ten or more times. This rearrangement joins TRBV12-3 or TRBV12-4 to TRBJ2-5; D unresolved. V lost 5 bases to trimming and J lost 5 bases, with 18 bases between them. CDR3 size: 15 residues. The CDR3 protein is CASSTPGSLRETQYF. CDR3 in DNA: TGTGCCAGCAGTACCCCGGGTAGCTTAAGGGAGACCCAGTACTTC.

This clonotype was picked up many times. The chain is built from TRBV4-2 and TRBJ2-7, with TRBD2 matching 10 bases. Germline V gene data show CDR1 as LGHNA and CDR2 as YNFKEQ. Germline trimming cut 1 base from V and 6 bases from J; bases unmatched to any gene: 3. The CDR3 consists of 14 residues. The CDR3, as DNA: TGTGCCAGCAGCCAAGTCCTAGCGGGGGTCGAGCAGTACTTC. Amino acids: CASSQVLAGVEQYF.

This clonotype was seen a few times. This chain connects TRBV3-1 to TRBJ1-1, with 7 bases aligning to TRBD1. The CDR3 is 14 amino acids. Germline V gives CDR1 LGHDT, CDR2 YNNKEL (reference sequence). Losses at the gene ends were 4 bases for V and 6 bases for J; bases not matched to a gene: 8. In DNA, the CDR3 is TGTGCCAGCAGCCCCTCGGACAGGACGGCTGAAGCTTTCTTT. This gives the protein CASSPSDRTAEAFF. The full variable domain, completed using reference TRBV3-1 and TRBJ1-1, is DTAVSQTPKYLVTQMGNDKSIKCEQNLGHDTMYWYKQDSKKFLKIMFSYNNKELIINETVPNRFSPKSPDKAHLNLHINSLELGDSAVYFCASSPSDRTAEAFFGQGTRLTVV.

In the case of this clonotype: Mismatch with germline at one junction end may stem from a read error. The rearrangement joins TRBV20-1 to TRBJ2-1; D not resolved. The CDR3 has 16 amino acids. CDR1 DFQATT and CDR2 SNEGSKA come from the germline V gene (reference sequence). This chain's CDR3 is CSAPTLGPSSYNEQFF. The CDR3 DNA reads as TGCAGTGCACCTACTCTAGGGCCGAGCTCCTACAATGAGCAATTCTTC.

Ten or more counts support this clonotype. CDR3 nucleotide sequence: TGTGCCAGCAGCTTCGGACAGGGGAACACTGAAGCTTTCTTT. Its protein is CASSFGQGNTEAFF. The gene calls are TRBV7-2 and TRBJ1-1, with 8 bases matching TRBD1. CDR1 and CDR2 (germline): SGHTA, FQGNSA. J lost 1 base, V lost 3 bases, and 1 base had no gene match. There are 14 residues in the CDR3.

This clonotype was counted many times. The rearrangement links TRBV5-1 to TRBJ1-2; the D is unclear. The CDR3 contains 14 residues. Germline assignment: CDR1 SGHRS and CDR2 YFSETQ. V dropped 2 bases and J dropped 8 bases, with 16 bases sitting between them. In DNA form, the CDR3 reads TGCGCCAGCAGCTTAGAGTTTGACGCGCGGGGCTACACCTTC. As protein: CASSLEFDARGYTF. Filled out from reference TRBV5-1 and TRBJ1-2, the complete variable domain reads KAGVTQTPRYLIKTRGQQVTLSCSPISGHRSVSWYQQTPGQGLQFLFEYFSETQRNKGNFPGRFSGRQFSNSRSEMNVSTLELGDSALYLCASSLEFDARGYTFGSGTRLTVV.

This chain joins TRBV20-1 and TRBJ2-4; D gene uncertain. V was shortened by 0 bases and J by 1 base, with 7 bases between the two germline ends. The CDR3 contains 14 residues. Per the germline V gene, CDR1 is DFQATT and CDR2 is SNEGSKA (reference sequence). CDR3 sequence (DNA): TGCAGTGCTAGAGATCCCGGTGCCAAAAACATTCAGTACTTC. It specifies CSARDPGAKNIQYF.

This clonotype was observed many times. In DNA form, the CDR3 reads TGTGCCAGCAGTTACCTGGACCCTCGGTTGGGAGAGCAGTACTTC. It specifies CASSYLDPRLGEQYF. J is TRBJ2-7 and V is TRBV6-5; D is ambiguous. Germline CDR1 reads MNHEY; CDR2 reads SVGAGI. The V end was cut by 2 bases, the J end by 7 bases, with 18 bases between. The CDR3 runs 15 residues.

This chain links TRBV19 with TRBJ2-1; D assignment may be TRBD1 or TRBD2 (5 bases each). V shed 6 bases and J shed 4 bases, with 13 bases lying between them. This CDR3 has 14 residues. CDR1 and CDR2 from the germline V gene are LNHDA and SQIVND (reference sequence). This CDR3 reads CASRWDGTYNEQFF. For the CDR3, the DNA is TGTGCCAGTAGGTGGGACGGGACGTACAATGAGCAGTTCTTC.

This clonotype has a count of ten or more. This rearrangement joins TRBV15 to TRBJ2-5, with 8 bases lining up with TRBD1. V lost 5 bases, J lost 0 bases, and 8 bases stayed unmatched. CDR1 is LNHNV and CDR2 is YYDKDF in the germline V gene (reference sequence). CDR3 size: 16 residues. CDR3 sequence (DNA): TGTGCCACCAGCTTTCCGACAGGGGCAGACCAAGAGACCCAGTACTTC. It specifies CATSFPTGADQETQYF.

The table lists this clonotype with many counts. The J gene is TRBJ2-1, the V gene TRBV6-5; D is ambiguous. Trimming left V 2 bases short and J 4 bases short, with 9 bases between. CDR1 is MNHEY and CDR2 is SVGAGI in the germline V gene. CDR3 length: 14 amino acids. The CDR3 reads CASSYETPYNEQFF. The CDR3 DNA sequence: TGTGCCAGCAGTTACGAGACTCCGTACAATGAGCAGTTCTTC.

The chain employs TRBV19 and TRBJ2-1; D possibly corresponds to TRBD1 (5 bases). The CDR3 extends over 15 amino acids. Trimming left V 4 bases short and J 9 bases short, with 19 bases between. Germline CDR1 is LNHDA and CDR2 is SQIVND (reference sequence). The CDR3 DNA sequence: TGTGCCAGTAGTACCATAGGCAGCAGGGAAGGTGAGCAGTTCTTC. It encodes CASSTIGSREGEQFF.

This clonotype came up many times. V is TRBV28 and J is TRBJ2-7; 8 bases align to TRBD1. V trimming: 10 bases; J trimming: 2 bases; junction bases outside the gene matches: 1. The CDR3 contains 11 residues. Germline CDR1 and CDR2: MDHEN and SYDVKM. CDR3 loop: CATGGPYEQYF. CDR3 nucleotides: TGTGCCACAGGGGGCCCCTACGAGCAGTACTTC.

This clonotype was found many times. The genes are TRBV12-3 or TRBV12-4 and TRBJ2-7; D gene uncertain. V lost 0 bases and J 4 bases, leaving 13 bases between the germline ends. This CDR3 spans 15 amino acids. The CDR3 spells CASSLASVGRYEQYF. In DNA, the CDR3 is TGTGCCAGCAGTTTAGCGAGCGTCGGCCGATACGAGCAGTACTTC.

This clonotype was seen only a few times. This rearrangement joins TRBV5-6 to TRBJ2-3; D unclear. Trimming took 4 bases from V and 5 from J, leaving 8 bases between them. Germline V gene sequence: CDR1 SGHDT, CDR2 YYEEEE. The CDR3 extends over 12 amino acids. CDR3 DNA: TGTGCCAGCAGCCGGACCGGAGATACGCAGTATTTT. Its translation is CASSRTGDTQYF. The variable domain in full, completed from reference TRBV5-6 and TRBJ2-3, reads DAGVTQSPTHLIKTRGQQVTLRCSPKSGHDTVSWYQQALGQGPQFIFQYYEEEERQRGNFPDRFSGHQFPNYSSELNVNALLLGDSALYLCASSRTGDTQYFGPGTRLTVL.

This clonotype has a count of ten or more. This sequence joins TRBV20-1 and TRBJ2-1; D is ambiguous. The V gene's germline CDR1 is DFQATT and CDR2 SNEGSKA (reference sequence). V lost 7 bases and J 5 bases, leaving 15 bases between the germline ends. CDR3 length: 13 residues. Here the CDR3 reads CSVQLRGDNEQFF. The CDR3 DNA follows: TGCAGTGTGCAACTTCGCGGCGACAATGAGCAGTTCTTC.

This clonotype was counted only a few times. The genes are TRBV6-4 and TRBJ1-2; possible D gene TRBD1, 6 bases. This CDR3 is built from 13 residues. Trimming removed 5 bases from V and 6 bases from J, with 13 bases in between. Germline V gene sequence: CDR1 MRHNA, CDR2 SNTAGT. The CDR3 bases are TGTGCCAGCAGTCATGACAGGTTGGATGGCTACACCTTC. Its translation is CASSHDRLDGYTF.

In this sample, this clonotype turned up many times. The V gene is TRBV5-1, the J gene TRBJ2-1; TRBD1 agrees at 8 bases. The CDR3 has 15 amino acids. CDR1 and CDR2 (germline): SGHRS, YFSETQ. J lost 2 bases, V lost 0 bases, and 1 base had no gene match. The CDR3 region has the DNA TGCGCCAGCAGCTTGGAGGACAGGGCCTACAATGAGCAGTTCTTC. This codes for CASSLEDRAYNEQFF.

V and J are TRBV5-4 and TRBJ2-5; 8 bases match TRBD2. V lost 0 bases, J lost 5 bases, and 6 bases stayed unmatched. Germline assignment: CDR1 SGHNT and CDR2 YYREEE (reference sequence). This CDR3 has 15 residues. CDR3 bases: TGTGCCAGCAGCTTGGGGGGGACTAGTTTTGAGACCCAGTACTTC. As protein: CASSLGGTSFETQYF.

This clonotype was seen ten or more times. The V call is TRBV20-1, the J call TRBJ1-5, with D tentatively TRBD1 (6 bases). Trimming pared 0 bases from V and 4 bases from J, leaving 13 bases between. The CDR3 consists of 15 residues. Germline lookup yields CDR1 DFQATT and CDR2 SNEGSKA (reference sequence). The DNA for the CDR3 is TGCAGTGCTAGAGACAGGGGAGCCCTAAATCAGCCCCAGCATTTT. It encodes CSARDRGALNQPQHF.